This record covers a single T cell receptor beta chain. This record belongs to a study of CD8+ T cells in alopecia areata. Treatment: oral pan-JAK inhibitor, 5-10 mg twice daily. Researchers took lesional scalp punch biopsies and peripheral blood from people who were alopecia areata patients. Reverse transcribed after extraction, RNA yielded cDNA as the sequencing template. The protocol was immunoSEQ multiplex PCR, while the TCRdb copy is restricted to in-frame clones and leaves out a portion. The sample records some 150,000 clones, around 86% being singletons. V lost 6 bases and J 4 bases, leaving 17 bases between the germline ends. The germline V gene encodes CDR1 MNHEY and CDR2 SMNVEV (reference sequence). This CDR3 region has 15 residues.

The receptor's source is a human donor with alopecia areata. Sequenced here: CD8+ T cells sorted from blood, sampled at week 4, from a patient treated with tofacitinib. This chain connects TRBV27 to TRBJ2-3, with a possible D match to TRBD1 (5 bases). CDR3 in DNA: TGTGCCAGCAGGCTACAGGAGTGGGGTGCAGATACGCAGTATTTT. Translation: CASRLQEWGADTQYF.